Below are 3 T cell receptor beta chains sequenced from a single sample in a study of cytomegalovirus exposure and HLA in healthy donors (dated by TCRdb to about 2017). Libraries were constructed by the immunoSEQ multiplex PCR assay. For the multiplex PCR, a mixture combining 60 forward primers for TCR Vbeta segments and 13 reverse primers for TCR Jbeta segments was used. As stored in TCRdb, this immuneACCESS dataset retains in-frame rearrangements with V and J assigned. A fraction of the clones does not appear; measured against another copy, unresolved V genes explain less than half of the discrepancy, and the remainder lacks a known reason. Here the sample has about 77,000 clones; around 79% occur a single time. Around 4.5% of the sample is in the top ten clones. Sequencing was performed on PBMCs. These receptors were taken from a man in his forties in good health and CMV-seronegative.

The gene calls are TRBV7-9 and TRBJ2-5; maybe TRBD2 (5 bases). Germline-derived CDR1 and CDR2 are SEHNR and FQNEAQ (reference sequence). The CDR3 sequence is 11 residues long. V was shortened by 5 bases and J by 5 bases, with 6 bases between the two germline ends. The CDR3 DNA reads as TGTGCCAGCAGCACGGGGGAGACCCAGTACTTC. Translated, it gives CASSTGETQYF.

The chain links TRBV2 to TRBJ2-7; 13 nucleotides align to TRBD2. V trimming: 4 bases; J trimming: 4 bases; junction bases outside the gene matches: 13. CDR1 and CDR2 (germline): SNHLY, FYNNEI. The CDR3 length is 18 residues. CDR3 loop: CASSGGLAGVGSRYEQYF. CDR3 in DNA: TGTGCCAGCAGTGGCGGACTAGCGGGAGTAGGGTCGAGGTACGAGCAGTACTTC.

This clone has just one count. The V call is TRBV2, the J call TRBJ1-2, with 10 positions matching TRBD1. V lost 6 bases and J lost 0; bases outside the gene matches: 10. Germline loops: CDR1 SNHLY, CDR2 FYNNEI. This CDR3 has 17 residues. This CDR3 is CASSFRFGQGANYGYTF. The CDR3 DNA reads TGTGCCAGCAGCTTTCGCTTTGGACAGGGGGCTAACTATGGCTACACCTTC.